This TCR beta chain is from a study of cytomegalovirus exposure and HLA in healthy donors. Findings and limits, study-wide: The authors judged a highly shared variant cluster likely a sequencing artifact.

Germline V gene lookup returns CDR1 SNHLY and CDR2 FYNNEI. V was pared by 4 bases and J by 6 bases, with 26 bases between. The CDR3 contains 18 residues. Comment on this clone: Its cognate antigen is unknown.

Use of 60 Vbeta and 13 Jbeta primers characterized the PCR. The assay was immunoSEQ multiplex PCR, and TCRdb's table has in-frame clones only and misses some. The profile covers about 140,000 clones, with just under 85% appearing a single time and approximately 1.5% taken by the ten largest. Source material: PBMCs. The source of this sequence is a man aged 25 to 40 in good health and CMV-seropositive. The chain recombines TRBV2 with TRBJ2-3; weak D call: TRBD1 (5 bases). The CDR3 coding sequence is TGTGCCAGCAGTGTTCCCAACGAAGGGGCAGGTATAGGGGATACGCAGTATTTT. It codes for CASSVPNEGAGIGDTQYF.